The 7 T cell receptor beta chains in this list originate from one sample, sequenced in a study of T-cell reconstitution after alpha-beta-depleted transplantation in children. Preparation of the TCRbeta library used unique molecular identifiers. TCRdb fed the PCR reads into MiXCR, producing one record per CDR3 protein. The table lists fewer than 550,000 distinct CDR3 sequences, about an eighth of them singletons, with approximately 15% in the top ten. Material: PBMCs, mostly from graft donor cells, obtained 180 days after TCRalphabeta/CD19-depleted stem cell transplant. These receptors came from a female patient aged 2-9 years who had a stem cell transplant for aplastic anemia, so the T cells may come from the graft donor.

The chain combines TRBV7-9 with TRBJ2-1; D gene ambiguous. This CDR3 has 9 amino acids. V was shortened by 4 bases and J by 8 bases, with 0 bases between the two germline ends. Germline V gene data show CDR1 as SEHNR and CDR2 as FQNEAQ (reference sequence). CDR3 loop: CASSYEQFF. The CDR3 DNA reads as TGTGCCAGCAGCTATGAGCAGTTCTTC.

This clonotype was seen a handful of times. The rearrangement links TRBV6-5 to TRBJ1-5; the D is unclear. The CDR3 covers 15 residues. V lost 0 bases to trimming and J lost 0 bases, with 6 bases between them. CDR1 is MNHEY and CDR2 is SVGAGI in the germline V gene. The CDR3 DNA follows: TGTGCCAGCAGTTACTCGAGCAATAGCAATCAGCCCCAGCATTTT. This translates into CASSYSSNSNQPQHF.

This clonotype was observed a handful of times. This chain links TRBV18 with TRBJ2-2; unclear D gene. V dropped 3 bases and J dropped 5 bases, with 16 bases sitting between them. Germline CDR1 KGHSH, CDR2 LQKENI. The CDR3 spans 16 residues. The CDR3 DNA reads TGTGCCAGCTCACCCTCCGACCAACTAAGGACCGGGGAGCTGTTTTTT. Translated, it gives CASSPSDQLRTGELFF.

This clonotype was observed a handful of times. The chain employs TRBV7-3 and TRBJ1-2, with 11 bases that match TRBD1. Trimming removed 4 bases from V and 4 bases from J; junction bases left unmatched: 5. The CDR3 covers 15 residues. From germline, CDR1 is SGHTA and CDR2 FQGTGA. CDR3 loop: CASSSTGTGGYGYTF. Written as DNA, the CDR3 is TGTGCCAGCAGCTCGACCGGGACAGGGGGCTATGGCTACACCTTC.

Turning to this clonotype: This CDR3 fails to terminate in the conserved phenylalanine or tryptophan, so it likely reflects a read error. V is TRBV6-2 or TRBV6-3 and J is TRBJ2-1, with 13 bases matching TRBD2. The length of the CDR3 is 19 residues. Germline-derived CDR1 and CDR2 are MNHEY and SVGEGT. V was clipped by 5 bases and J by 7 bases; unmatched bases: 17. The CDR3 DNA follows: TGTGCCAGCAGTCCTGGACTAGCGGGAGTGGGGACACCGAGGAATGAGCAGTTCTTA. Its translation: CASSPGLAGVGTPRNEQFL.

This clonotype was detected many times. The chain has TRBV7-2 and TRBJ2-7, with D perhaps matching TRBD2 (5 bases). The V gene lost 5 bases and the J gene lost 1 base, with 15 bases spanning the gap. Germline V CDR1 and CDR2: SGHTA, FQGNSA. The CDR3 totals 15 residues. CDR3 DNA: TGTGCCAGCAGCACCTCTTCGGGGTCATCCTACGAGCAGTACTTC. Residues: CASSTSSGSSYEQYF.

CDR3 bases: TGTGCCAGCACCCGAGGTGGGGGTCGGACTGAAGCTTTCTTT. It encodes CASTRGGGRTEAFF. The chain uses TRBV11-3 and TRBJ1-1, with D maybe TRBD1 (5 bases). The CDR3 runs to 14 residues. The germline V gene has CDR1 SGHNT and CDR2 YENEEA. The germline V and J ends were trimmed by 7 bases and 5 bases, with 17 bases remaining between them.